This is a list of T cell receptor beta chains from one sample in a study of monozygotic twins with inflammatory bowel disease. One entry per CDR3 protein, without DNA, is what TCRdb gives after re-calling the 5' RACE reads. The sample table includes around 150,000 distinct CDR3 sequences. Sequencing was done on a sample of blood. Source of these receptors: a human donor with ulcerative colitis or Crohn's disease, or a healthy co-twin of an affected twin (not recorded which). The CDR3 runs from the conserved cysteine through the conserved F or W.

TRBV7-9	TRBJ2-1	CASSLRGLLSSYNEQFF
TRBV2	TRBJ2-3	CASSGTIAVEGPTDTQYF
TRBV27	TRBJ2-3	CASSLSGGTSTDTQYF
TRBV25-1	TRBJ2-2	CASRLTGELFF
TRBV12-3/TRBV12-4	TRBJ1-5	CASSPGANNQPQHF
TRBV11-1	TRBJ2-3	CASSFSNTGERDTDTQYF
TRBV29-1	TRBJ1-1	CSVAQKMNTEAFF
TRBV12-3/TRBV12-4	TRBJ1-4	CASSLDRTRHEKLFF
TRBV14	TRBJ2-1	CASSPLGRGVYNEQFF
TRBV18	TRBJ1-3	CASSPNTASSGNTIYF
TRBV5-1	TRBJ2-2	CASSLEGRKNTGELFF
TRBV7-9	TRBJ2-1	CASSIRYNEQFF
TRBV20-1	TRBJ2-7	CSALAGGDEQYF
TRBV5-5	TRBJ1-1	CASSLGGFLTEAFF
TRBV3-1	TRBJ1-6	CASSQRFNSPLHF
TRBV15	TRBJ2-3	CATSSSGTGGLDTQYF
TRBV5-6	TRBJ2-6	CASSLGVSGANVLTF
TRBV4-1	TRBJ2-7	CASSQDRLGRPYF
TRBV7-2	TRBJ1-5	CASSPGGEYSNQPQHF
TRBV5-4	TRBJ1-5	CASSFRGNQPQHF
TRBV18	TRBJ2-7	CASSPNDRKAYEQYF
TRBV14	TRBJ1-1	CASSQGTEWAFF
TRBV20-1	TRBJ1-2	CSAKPGQLNYGYTF
TRBV5-1	TRBJ2-7	CASRMMQGMRTPGKRDDQYF
TRBV9	TRBJ2-5	CASSIGGREETQYF
TRBV5-1	TRBJ1-2	CASSLTPPSRGYTF
TRBV19	TRBJ2-3	CASSKDRVTDTQYF
TRBV7-2	TRBJ1-3	CASSLGASWGGSSGNTIYF
TRBV20-1	TRBJ2-1	CSARSPTPTYNEQFF
TRBV15	TRBJ1-5	CATSRDQGQPQHF
TRBV4-3	TRBJ2-7	CASSQDLEGGSYEQYF
TRBV19	TRBJ2-7	CAGGQGGDYEQYF